One and the same sample provided the 17 T cell receptor beta chains below, sequenced in a study of cytomegalovirus exposure and HLA in healthy donors (dated by TCRdb to about 2017). The library was prepared using the immunoSEQ multiplex PCR assay. For the multiplex PCR, a mixture combining 60 forward primers for TCR Vbeta segments and 13 reverse primers for TCR Jbeta segments was used. Not all clones reach the TCRdb copy of this immuneACCESS table, which keeps in-frame sequences only. Checked studies attribute under half of the gap to unresolved V genes and leave the rest unexplained. This sample has 130,000 to 150,000 clones in its table, and about 72% of those were observed once. Of the sample, about 4.5% is held by the ten largest clones. The sample consisted of PBMCs. The receptors were gathered from a man aged 55-75 years in good health and CMV-seronegative.

The CDR3 spells CASSFLADAGELFF. The CDR3 coding sequence is TGTGCCAGCAGCTTTTTGGCCGATGCCGGGGAGCTGTTTTTT. The chain joins TRBV5-6 to TRBJ2-2; D is uncertain. Germline CDR1 and CDR2: SGHDT and YYEEEE. The CDR3 totals 14 residues. The germline V and J ends were trimmed by 2 bases and 6 bases, with 11 bases remaining between them.

This clone has just a few counts. The V gene is TRBV29-1, the J gene TRBJ2-3; D remains unclear. The CDR3 covers 10 residues. Trimming stripped 5 bases from V and 7 bases from J, with 7 bases between. CDR1 SQVTM and CDR2 ANQGSEA come from the germline V gene. CDR3 in DNA: TGCAGCGTTCTATCTTATACGCAGTATTTT. Translated, it gives CSVLSYTQYF.

This chain's CDR3 is CASSYRRGRAFF. In DNA form, the CDR3 reads TGTGCCAGCAGCTACCGACGAGGGCGGGCTTTCTTT. V gene TRBV5-6 combines with J gene TRBJ1-1, with no clear D. The CDR3 spans 12 residues. V was clipped by 3 bases and J by 11 bases, with 14 bases between them. CDR1 SGHDT and CDR2 YYEEEE come from the germline V gene.

In its sample, this clone was seen a few times. The chain joins TRBV9 to TRBJ2-2; the D gene is possibly TRBD1 (5 bases). The CDR3 runs 14 residues. Germline CDR1 is SGDLS and CDR2 is YYNGEE. The V end lost 6 bases, the J end lost 0 bases, and 9 bases lay between the germline ends. CDR3 coding DNA: TGTGCCAGCATGGCAGGGTCGAACACCGGGGAGCTGTTTTTT. As protein: CASMAGSNTGELFF.

The rearrangement links TRBV29-1 to TRBJ2-2; 10 positions match TRBD2. Germline CDR1 reads SQVTM; CDR2 reads ANQGSEA. The CDR3 has 16 residues. The J segment lost 6 bases and the V segment lost 0 bases, leaving 7 bases of the junction unmatched. The CDR3 spells CSVEEGGSGRSGELFF. CDR3 sequence (DNA): TGCAGCGTTGAAGAAGGGGGTAGCGGGAGGTCCGGGGAGCTGTTTTTT.

This rearrangement joins TRBV11-3 to TRBJ2-7; 9 nucleotides agree with TRBD1. Per the germline V gene, CDR1 is SGHNT and CDR2 is YENEEA. V trimming: 5 bases; J trimming: 6 bases; junction bases outside the gene matches: 5. The CDR3 sequence is 13 residues long. This CDR3 is CASSPGQGFEQYF. The CDR3 nucleotides are TGTGCCAGCAGCCCCGGACAGGGGTTCGAGCAGTACTTC.

The chain recombines TRBV7-9 with TRBJ2-7; a weak D match, TRBD2 (7 bases). The germline gives CDR1 SEHNR, CDR2 FQNEAQ (reference sequence). The CDR3 length is 14 residues. Trimming removed 5 bases at V and 4 bases at J, with 15 bases between. DNA of the CDR3: TGTGCCAGCAGCCCTAGGGGGGGAGTTTACGAGCAGTACTTC. Translation: CASSPRGGVYEQYF.

The chain joins TRBV6-6 to TRBJ2-3; weak D call: TRBD2 (5 bases). Between the trimmed V and J ends, which lost 7 bases and 7 bases, there was a span of 9 bases. From germline, CDR1 is MNHNY and CDR2 SVGAGI (reference sequence). The CDR3 covers 11 residues. The CDR3 bases are TGTGCCAGCAATGGGGAGAATACGCAGTATTTT. This encodes CASNGENTQYF.

This clone came up once. The V and J genes are TRBV9 and TRBJ2-5, with 10 bases lining up with TRBD2. This CDR3 has 16 amino acids. Germline V gives CDR1 SGDLS, CDR2 YYNGEE. V trimming: 0 bases; J trimming: 8 bases; junction bases outside the gene matches: 10. The CDR3 DNA sequence: TGTGCCAGCAGCGTAGGTGCTAGCGGGAGAGCGGTCACCCAGTACTTC. This codes for CASSVGASGRAVTQYF.

The chain carries TRBV9 and TRBJ1-1; 7 nucleotides align to TRBD1. V was pared by 0 bases and J by 10 bases, with 6 bases of the junction left unmatched. Germline CDR1 and CDR2: SGDLS and YYNGEE. This CDR3 has 13 residues. The DNA of the CDR3 is TGTGCCAGCAGCGTAGAGGGGGCGAGGGTAGCTTTCTTT. It codes for CASSVEGARVAFF.

The chain links TRBV7-2 to TRBJ2-3, with 13 positions matching TRBD2. The length of the CDR3 is 16 residues. Trimming at V came to 5 bases and at J to 5 bases, leaving 7 bases not matched to a gene. The V gene's germline CDR1 is SGHTA and CDR2 FQGNSA. Here the CDR3 reads CASSRTSGRAEDTQYF. CDR3 coding DNA: TGTGCCAGCAGCCGAACTAGCGGGAGGGCCGAAGATACGCAGTATTTT.

The CDR3 bases are TGTGCCAGTAGTGCTGGCGGCAGATACACCGGGGAGCTGTTTTTT. As protein: CASSAGGRYTGELFF. This chain connects TRBV19 to TRBJ2-2; no reliable D call. The CDR3 sequence is 15 residues long. Germline assignment: CDR1 LNHDA and CDR2 SQIVND (reference sequence). Trimming took off 5 bases at V and 3 bases at J, with 13 bases between the two ends.

The V call is TRBV18, the J call TRBJ1-1; TRBD1 matches at 7 bases. The germline V gene encodes CDR1 KGHSH and CDR2 LQKENI. V shed 2 bases and J 0 bases; nucleotides not matched to a gene: 9. This CDR3 spans 17 amino acids. CDR3 residues: CASSPVQGQFMNTEAFF. The CDR3 DNA follows: TGTGCCAGCTCACCAGTACAGGGACAGTTTATGAACACTGAAGCTTTCTTT.

The chain has TRBV7-2 and TRBJ2-7; 10 bases align to TRBD2. V was pared by 1 base and J by 3 bases, with 12 bases of the junction left unmatched. The CDR3 loop spans 18 amino acids. Germline loops: CDR1 SGHTA, CDR2 FQGNSA. In DNA, the CDR3 is TGTGCCAGCAGCTTAGGTGCTAGCGGGAGTGGAGTGGTCTACGAGCAGTACTTC. This encodes CASSLGASGSGVVYEQYF.

The chain is built from TRBV19 and TRBJ1-2; weak D call: TRBD1 (6 bases). The CDR3 has 13 amino acids. CDR1 LNHDA and CDR2 SQIVND come from the germline V gene (reference sequence). Trimming removed 8 bases from V and 8 bases from J, with 18 bases in between. The CDR3 protein is CASLGGRGEGYTF. The CDR3 DNA reads TGTGCCAGTTTAGGCGGCAGGGGCGAAGGCTACACCTTC.

The CDR3 is CASSVATEKLFF. CDR3 nucleotide sequence: TGCGCCAGCAGTGTAGCGACCGAAAAACTGTTTTTT. The rearrangement links TRBV10-1 to TRBJ1-4; D ambiguous. Germline values: CDR1 WNHNN, CDR2 SYGVQD (reference sequence). The CDR3 totals 12 residues. The V and J ends lost 4 bases and 8 bases respectively, with 8 bases between them.

This clone was recorded only once. As DNA, the CDR3 is TGTGCCAGCAGTGAAGCCAGGGCCGGGGAGCAGTACTTC. This translates into CASSEARAGEQYF. The V and J genes are TRBV2 and TRBJ2-7; a possible D gene is TRBD1 (5 bases). V was shortened by 0 bases and J by 7 bases, with 10 bases between the two germline ends. CDR3 length: 13 amino acids. In germline, CDR1 is SNHLY, CDR2 FYNNEI.